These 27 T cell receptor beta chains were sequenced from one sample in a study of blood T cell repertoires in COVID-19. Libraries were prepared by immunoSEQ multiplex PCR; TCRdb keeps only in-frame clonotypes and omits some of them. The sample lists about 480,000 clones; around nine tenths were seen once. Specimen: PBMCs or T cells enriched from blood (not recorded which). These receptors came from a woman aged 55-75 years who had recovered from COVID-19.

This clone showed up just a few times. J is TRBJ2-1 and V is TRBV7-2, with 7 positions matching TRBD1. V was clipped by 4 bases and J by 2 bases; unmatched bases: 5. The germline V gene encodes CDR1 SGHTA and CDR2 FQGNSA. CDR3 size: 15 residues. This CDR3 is CASSSPGQTYNEQFF. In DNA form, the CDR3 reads TGTGCCAGCAGCTCCCCGGGACAGACCTACAATGAGCAGTTCTTC.

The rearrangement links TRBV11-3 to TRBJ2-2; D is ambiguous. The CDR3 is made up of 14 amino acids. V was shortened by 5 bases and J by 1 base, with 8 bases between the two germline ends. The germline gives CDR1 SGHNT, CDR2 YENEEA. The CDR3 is CASSRPGNTGELFF. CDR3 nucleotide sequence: TGTGCCAGCAGCCGTCCGGGGAACACCGGGGAGCTGTTTTTT.

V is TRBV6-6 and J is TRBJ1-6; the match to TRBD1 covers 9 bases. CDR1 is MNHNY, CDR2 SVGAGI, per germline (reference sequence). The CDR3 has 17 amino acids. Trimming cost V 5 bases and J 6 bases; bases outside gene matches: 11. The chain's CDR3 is CASSPRTGDASNSPLHF. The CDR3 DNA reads TGTGCCAGCAGTCCCCGGACAGGGGACGCTTCTAATTCACCCCTCCACTTT.

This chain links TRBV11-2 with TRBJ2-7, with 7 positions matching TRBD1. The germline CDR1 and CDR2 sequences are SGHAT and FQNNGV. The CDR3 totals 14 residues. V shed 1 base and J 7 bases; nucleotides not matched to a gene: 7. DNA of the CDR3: TGTGCCAGCAGCTTAGGCACAGGGGTGGGGGAGCAGTACGTC. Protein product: CASSLGTGVGEQYV.

CDR3 DNA sequence: TGTGCCAGTAGTATGGCAGGGAGGACTGAAGCTTTCTTT. Translating it yields CASSMAGRTEAFF. The rearrangement joins TRBV19 to TRBJ1-1; D possibly corresponds to TRBD1 (5 bases). The CDR3 covers 13 residues. CDR1 is LNHDA and CDR2 is SQIVND in the germline V gene (reference sequence). V dropped 3 bases and J dropped 5 bases, with 10 bases sitting between them.

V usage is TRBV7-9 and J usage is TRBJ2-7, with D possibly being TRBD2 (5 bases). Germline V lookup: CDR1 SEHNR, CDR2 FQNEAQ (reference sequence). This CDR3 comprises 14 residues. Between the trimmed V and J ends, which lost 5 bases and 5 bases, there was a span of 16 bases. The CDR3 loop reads CASSQLGARDEQYF. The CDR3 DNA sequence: TGTGCCAGCAGCCAACTTGGAGCGCGGGACGAGCAGTACTTC.

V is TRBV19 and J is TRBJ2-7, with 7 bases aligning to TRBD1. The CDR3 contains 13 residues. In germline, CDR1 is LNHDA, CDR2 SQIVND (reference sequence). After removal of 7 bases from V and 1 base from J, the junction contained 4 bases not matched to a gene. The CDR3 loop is CASKKGQSYEQYF. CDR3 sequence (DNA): TGTGCCAGTAAGAAGGGACAGTCCTACGAGCAGTACTTC.

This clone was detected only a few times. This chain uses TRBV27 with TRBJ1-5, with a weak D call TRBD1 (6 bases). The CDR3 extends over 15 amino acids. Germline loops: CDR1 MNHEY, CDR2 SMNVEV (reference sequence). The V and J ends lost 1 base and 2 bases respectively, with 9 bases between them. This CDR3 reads CASSLYRVGNQPQHF. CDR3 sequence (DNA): TGTGCCAGCAGTTTATACAGGGTGGGCAATCAGCCCCAGCATTTT.

In nucleotides, the CDR3 is TGTGCCAGCAGCAGCCGGGACAGGGGCACTGAAGCTTTCTTT. Translated: CASSSRDRGTEAFF. The J gene is TRBJ1-1, the V gene TRBV13, with 10 bases that match TRBD1. In germline, CDR1 is PRHDT, CDR2 FYEKMQ (reference sequence). The V gene end was trimmed by 5 bases and the J gene end by 4 bases; junction bases not matched to a gene: 4. The CDR3 is made up of 14 amino acids.

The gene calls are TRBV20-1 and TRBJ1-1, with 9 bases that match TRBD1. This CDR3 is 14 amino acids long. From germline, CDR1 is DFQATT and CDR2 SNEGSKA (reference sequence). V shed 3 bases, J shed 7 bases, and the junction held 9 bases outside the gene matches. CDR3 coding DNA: TGCAGTGCTAGTAAGACAGGGGGACCAGGTGAAGCTTTCTTT. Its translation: CSASKTGGPGEAFF.

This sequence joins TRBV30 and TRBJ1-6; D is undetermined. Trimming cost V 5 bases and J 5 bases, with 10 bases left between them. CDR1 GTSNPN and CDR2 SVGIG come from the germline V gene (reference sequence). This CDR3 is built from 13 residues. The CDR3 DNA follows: TGTGCCTGGGAGGGAGGCCATAATTCACCCCTCCACTTT. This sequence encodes CAWEGGHNSPLHF.

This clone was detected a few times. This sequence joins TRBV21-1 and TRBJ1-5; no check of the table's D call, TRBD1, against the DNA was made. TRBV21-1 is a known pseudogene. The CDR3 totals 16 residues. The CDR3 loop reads CASSISSGRGDQPQHF. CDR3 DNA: TGTGCCAGCAGCATTTCCTCGGGCAGGGGTGATCAGCCCCAGCATTTT.

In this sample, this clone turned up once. CDR3 bases: TGTGCCAGCAGTGACAGGGGTCCCGCAGCTAATGAAAAACTGTTTTTT. It is translated as CASSDRGPAANEKLFF. This chain joins TRBV6-1 and TRBJ1-4, with D maybe TRBD1 (6 bases). The CDR3 is 16 amino acids. V was pared by 3 bases and J by 3 bases, with 14 bases between. CDR1 MNHNS and CDR2 SASEGT come from the germline V gene.

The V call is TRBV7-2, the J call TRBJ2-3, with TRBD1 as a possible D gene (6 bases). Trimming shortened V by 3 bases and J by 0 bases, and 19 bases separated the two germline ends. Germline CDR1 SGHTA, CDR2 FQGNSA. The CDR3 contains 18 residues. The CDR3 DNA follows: TGTGCCAGCAGCTTCGCAGGGGACATTTTTTCTAGCACAGATACGCAGTATTTT. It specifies CASSFAGDIFSSTDTQYF.

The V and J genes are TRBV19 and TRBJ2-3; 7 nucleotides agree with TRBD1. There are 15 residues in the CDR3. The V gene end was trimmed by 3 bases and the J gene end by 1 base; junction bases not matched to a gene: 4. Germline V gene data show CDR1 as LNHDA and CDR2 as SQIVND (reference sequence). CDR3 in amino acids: CASSIWDSGTDTQYF. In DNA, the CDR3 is TGTGCCAGTAGTATTTGGGACAGTGGCACAGATACGCAGTATTTT.

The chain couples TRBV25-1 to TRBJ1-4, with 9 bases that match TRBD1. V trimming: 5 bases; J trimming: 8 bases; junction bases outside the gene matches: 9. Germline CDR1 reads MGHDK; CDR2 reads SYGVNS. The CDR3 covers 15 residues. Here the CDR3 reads CASSRTGAGTEKLFF. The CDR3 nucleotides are TGTGCCAGCAGTCGGACAGGGGCAGGGACGGAAAAACTGTTTTTT.

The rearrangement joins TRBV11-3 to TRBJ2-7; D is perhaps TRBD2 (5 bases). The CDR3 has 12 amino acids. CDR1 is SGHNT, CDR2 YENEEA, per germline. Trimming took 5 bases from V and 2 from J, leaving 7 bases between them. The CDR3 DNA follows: TGTGCCAGCAGCGGAGGAACCTACGAGCAGTACTTC. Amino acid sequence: CASSGGTYEQYF.

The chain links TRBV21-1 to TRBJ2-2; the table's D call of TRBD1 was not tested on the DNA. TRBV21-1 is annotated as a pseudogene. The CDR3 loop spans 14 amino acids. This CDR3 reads CASKGAINTGELFF. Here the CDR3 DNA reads TGTGCCAGCAAGGGGGCCATTAACACCGGGGAGCTGTTTTTT.

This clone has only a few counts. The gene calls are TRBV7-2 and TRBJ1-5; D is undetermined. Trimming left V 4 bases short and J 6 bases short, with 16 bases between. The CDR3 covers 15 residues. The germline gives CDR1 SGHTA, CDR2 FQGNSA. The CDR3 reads CASSSGPGNLQPQHF. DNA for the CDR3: TGTGCCAGCAGCTCCGGGCCCGGGAATCTTCAGCCCCAGCATTTT.

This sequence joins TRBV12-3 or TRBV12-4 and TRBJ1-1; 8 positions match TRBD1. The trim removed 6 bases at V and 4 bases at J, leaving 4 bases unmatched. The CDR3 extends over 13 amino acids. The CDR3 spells CASRGQASTEAFF. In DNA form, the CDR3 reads TGTGCCAGCAGGGGACAGGCTAGCACTGAAGCTTTCTTT.

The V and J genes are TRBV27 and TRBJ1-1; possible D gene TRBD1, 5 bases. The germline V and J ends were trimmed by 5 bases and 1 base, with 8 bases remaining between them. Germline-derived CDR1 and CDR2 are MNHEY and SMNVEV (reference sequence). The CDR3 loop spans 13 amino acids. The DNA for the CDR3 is TGTGCCAGCAGTACTACAGGGAACACTGAAGCTTTCTTT. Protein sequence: CASSTTGNTEAFF.

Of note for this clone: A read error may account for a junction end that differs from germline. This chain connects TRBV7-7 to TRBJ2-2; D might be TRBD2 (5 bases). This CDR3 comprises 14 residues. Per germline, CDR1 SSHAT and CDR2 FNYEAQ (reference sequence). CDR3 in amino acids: CASSLDAPGGELFF. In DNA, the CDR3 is TGTGCTAGCAGCTTAGACGCTCCGGGGGGGGAGCTGTTTTTT.

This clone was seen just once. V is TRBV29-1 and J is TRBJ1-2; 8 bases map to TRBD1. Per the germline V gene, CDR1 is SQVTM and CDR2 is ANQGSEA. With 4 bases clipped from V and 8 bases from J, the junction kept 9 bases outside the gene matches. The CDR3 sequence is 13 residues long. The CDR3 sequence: CSVGTGPGSGYTF. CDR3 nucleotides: TGCAGCGTTGGGACAGGGCCCGGGAGCGGCTACACCTTC. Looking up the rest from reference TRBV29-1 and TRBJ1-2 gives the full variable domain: SAVISQKPSRDICQRGTSLTIQCQVDSQVTMMFWYRQQPGQSLTLIATANQGSEATYESGFVIDKFPISRPNLTFSTLTVSNMSPEDSSIYLCSVGTGPGSGYTFGSGTRLTVV.

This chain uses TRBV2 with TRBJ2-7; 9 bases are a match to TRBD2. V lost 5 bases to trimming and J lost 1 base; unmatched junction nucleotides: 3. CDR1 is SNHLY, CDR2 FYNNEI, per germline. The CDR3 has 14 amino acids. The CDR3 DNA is TGTGCCAGCAGTAAGAGCGGGGGGTCCTACGAGCAGTACTTC. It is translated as CASSKSGGSYEQYF.

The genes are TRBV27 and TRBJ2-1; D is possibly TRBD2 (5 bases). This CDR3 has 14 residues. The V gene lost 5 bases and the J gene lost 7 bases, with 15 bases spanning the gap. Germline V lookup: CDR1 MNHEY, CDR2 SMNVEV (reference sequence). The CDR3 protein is CASSPGLITNEQFF. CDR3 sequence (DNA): TGTGCCAGCAGTCCTGGACTGATAACTAATGAGCAGTTCTTC.

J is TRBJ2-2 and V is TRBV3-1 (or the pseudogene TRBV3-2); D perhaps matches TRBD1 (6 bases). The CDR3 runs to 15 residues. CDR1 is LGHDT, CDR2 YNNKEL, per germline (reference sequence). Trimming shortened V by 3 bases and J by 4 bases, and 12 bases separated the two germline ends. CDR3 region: CASSQGALGTGELFF. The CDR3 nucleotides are TGTGCCAGCAGCCAGGGGGCCCTAGGCACCGGGGAGCTGTTTTTT.

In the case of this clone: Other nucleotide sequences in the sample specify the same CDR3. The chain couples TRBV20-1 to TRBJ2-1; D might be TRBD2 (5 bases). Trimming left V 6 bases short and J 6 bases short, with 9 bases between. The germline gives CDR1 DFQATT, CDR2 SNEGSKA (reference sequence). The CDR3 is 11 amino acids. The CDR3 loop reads CSARGLNEQFF. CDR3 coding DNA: TGCAGTGCCCGCGGACTCAATGAGCAGTTCTTC.